This T cell receptor beta chain was profiled in a study of blood T cell repertoires in COVID-19. Study context: COVID-19 samples collected from the United States, Italy and Spain covered acute and convalescent phases. Sources were T cells, B-cell-depleted T cells, or PBMCs; the material itself was cDNA or gDNA.

V dropped 4 bases and J dropped 0 bases, with 10 bases sitting between them. CDR1 is SGHAT and CDR2 is FQDESV in the germline V gene (reference sequence). The CDR3 has 15 amino acids. As processed by the authors: Reference gene primer amplification gave nucleated cell count estimates. Only in-frame clones appear in the TCRdb table, and some are missing; sequencing was by immunoSEQ multiplex PCR. V and J calls and clone size are given by that table; D and trimming were obtained from the DNA. The table lists 100,000 or so clones, about 81% of them singletons. This TCR came from a woman in her fifties or sixties with acute or convalescent COVID-19. The sequencing input was peripheral blood. The genes are TRBV11-1 and TRBJ1-5; D is perhaps TRBD1 (6 bases). CDR3 protein: CASSSADSSNQPQHF. Written as DNA, the CDR3 is TGTGCCAGCAGCTCCGCGGACAGTAGCAATCAGCCCCAGCATTTT.